One and the same sample provided the 18 T cell receptor beta chains below, sequenced in a study of T-cell memory formation after mild COVID-19. Each CDR3 protein gets one entry after TCRdb re-called the 5' RACE reads with MiXCR. The sample consists of tens of thousands of distinct CDR3 sequences, roughly 6.6% of them appearing once. Specimen: PBMCs or a T cell subset sorted from them (not recorded which). The origin of the receptors is an adult who had mild COVID-19 (a few samples of this study predate the infection). Cell type and time point are not known.

At least ten counts were recorded for this clonotype. V is TRBV28 and J is TRBJ1-4, with 7 bases lining up with TRBD1. The CDR3 consists of 13 residues. In germline, CDR1 is MDHEN, CDR2 SYDVKM. Trimming cost V 4 bases and J 6 bases; bases outside gene matches: 2. This CDR3 is CASSYGTDEKLFF. CDR3 coding DNA: TGTGCCAGCAGTTACGGGACAGATGAAAAACTGTTTTTT.

This clonotype was seen repeatedly, ten times or more. The genes are TRBV7-9 and TRBJ2-7; D gene uncertain. The V gene's germline CDR1 is SEHNR and CDR2 FQNEAQ (reference sequence). V was trimmed by 0 bases and J by 1 base, leaving 10 bases between them. The CDR3 is made up of 15 amino acids. The CDR3 spells CASSLAGRLSYEQYF. In DNA, the CDR3 is TGTGCCAGCAGCTTAGCAGGGCGCCTTTCCTACGAGCAGTACTTC.

This sequence joins TRBV5-1 and TRBJ1-3; 10 bases line up with TRBD1. The CDR3 consists of 15 residues. Germline V gives CDR1 SGHRS, CDR2 YFSETQ. J lost 3 bases, V lost 3 bases, and 3 bases had no gene match. CDR3 loop: CASSSGQGYGNTIYF. The CDR3 DNA follows: TGCGCCAGCAGCTCGGGACAGGGGTATGGAAACACCATATATTTT.

This clonotype has ten or more counts. The chain recombines TRBV24-1 with TRBJ2-3, with D unresolved. The germline gives CDR1 KGHDR, CDR2 SFDVKD. The V gene lost 4 bases and the J gene lost 2 bases, with 9 bases spanning the gap. The CDR3 contains 14 residues. CDR3 sequence: CATSDTLITDTQYF. The CDR3 DNA reads TGTGCCACCAGTGACACTCTGATCACAGATACGCAGTATTTT.

This clonotype was observed at least ten times. The J gene is TRBJ2-5, the V gene TRBV7-9; D might be TRBD2 (5 bases). The CDR3 length is 12 residues. Trimming took 5 bases from V and 4 from J, leaving 8 bases between them. Germline-derived CDR1 and CDR2 are SEHNR and FQNEAQ (reference sequence). CDR3 in amino acids: CASSREGETQYF. DNA for the CDR3: TGTGCCAGCAGCCGAGAGGGAGAGACCCAGTACTTC.

At least ten counts were recorded for this clonotype. The chain couples TRBV7-9 to TRBJ2-7; tentative D call: TRBD1 (6 bases). Between the trimmed V and J ends, which lost 3 bases and 0 bases, there was a span of 12 bases. CDR1 is SEHNR, CDR2 FQNEAQ, per germline (reference sequence). The CDR3 covers 15 residues. CDR3 sequence: CASSFMGANSYEQYF. The DNA for the CDR3 is TGTGCCAGCAGCTTTATGGGGGCCAACTCCTACGAGCAGTACTTC. Complete variable domain (other parts from reference TRBV7-9 and TRBJ2-7): DTGVSQNPRHKITKRGQNVTFRCDPISEHNRLYWYRQTLGQGPEFLTYFQNEAQLEKSRLLSDRFSAERPKGSFSTLEIQRTEQGDSAMYLCASSFMGANSYEQYFGPGTRLTVT.

This clonotype was observed many times. The rearrangement uses TRBV10-3 and TRBJ1-1; tentative D call: TRBD1 (5 bases). CDR1 and CDR2 from the germline V gene are ENHRY and SYGVKD. V shed 3 bases and J shed 10 bases, with 12 bases lying between them. The CDR3 has 12 residues. The CDR3 coding sequence is TGTGCCATCAGTGAACCGGGGGAAGGAGCTTTCTTT. The encoded protein is CAISEPGEGAFF.

The rearrangement uses TRBV5-4 and TRBJ1-1, with 9 nucleotides matching TRBD1. V lost 2 bases to trimming and J lost 1 base; unmatched junction nucleotides: 3. The CDR3 extends over 15 amino acids. Looked up from germline, CDR1 is SGHNT and CDR2 is YYREEE (reference sequence). CDR3 DNA sequence: TGTGCCAGCAGCTTACCGGGACAGGGGAACACTGAAGCTTTCTTT. As protein: CASSLPGQGNTEAFF. Full variable domain (rest looked up from reference TRBV5-4 and TRBJ1-1): ETGVTQSPTHLIKTRGQQVTLRCSSQSGHNTVSWYQQALGQGPQFIFQYYREEENGRGNFPPRFSGLQFPNYSSELNVNALELDDSALYLCASSLPGQGNTEAFFGQGTRLTVV.

A few counts support this clonotype. The J gene is TRBJ2-5, the V gene TRBV5-1, with TRBD2 matching over 12 bases. The CDR3 spans 17 residues. Trimming at V came to 0 bases and at J to 2 bases, leaving 5 bases not matched to a gene. The germline gives CDR1 SGHRS, CDR2 YFSETQ. For the CDR3, the DNA is TGCGCCAGCAGCTTGGGGCTAGCGGGGGGGCCTCAAGAGACCCAGTACTTC. Its protein product is CASSLGLAGGPQETQYF. The variable domain in full, with the rest retrieved from reference TRBV5-1 and TRBJ2-5, is KAGVTQTPRYLIKTRGQQVTLSCSPISGHRSVSWYQQTPGQGLQFLFEYFSETQRNKGNFPGRFSGRQFSNSRSEMNVSTLELGDSALYLCASSLGLAGGPQETQYFGPGTRLLVL.

This clonotype was seen a few times. The chain uses TRBV4-1 and TRBJ1-2; TRBD1 is a possible D gene (6 bases). Trimming pared 0 bases from V and 8 bases from J, leaving 19 bases between. Looked up from germline, CDR1 is MGHRA and CDR2 is YSYEKL. This CDR3 comprises 16 residues. CDR3 region: CASSQDQGRGREGYTF. In nucleotides, the CDR3 is TGCGCCAGCAGCCAAGATCAGGGCAGGGGAAGAGAAGGCTACACCTTC.

This clonotype was counted a few times. V usage is TRBV18 and J usage is TRBJ2-5, with a tentative D call TRBD1 (6 bases). V lost 3 bases, J lost 4 bases, and 12 bases lay in between. The CDR3 contains 14 residues. Germline V gene lookup returns CDR1 KGHSH and CDR2 LQKENI. The CDR3 region has the DNA TGTGCCAGCTCACCGCCGGGACAACGAGAGACCCAGTACTTC. This encodes CASSPPGQRETQYF.

Of note for this clonotype: A much larger clone sits a single nucleotide away, making a read error possible. The genes are TRBV15 and TRBJ1-2, with D unclear. The CDR3 runs 14 residues. In germline, CDR1 is LNHNV, CDR2 YYDKDF (reference sequence). The CDR3, as DNA: TGTGACACCAGCAGAGATGGGCAGCGGTATGGCTACACCTTC. This sequence encodes CDTSRDGQRYGYTF.

This clonotype was picked up a small number of times. The V gene is TRBV5-4, the J gene TRBJ2-2; 11 bases fit TRBD1. After removal of 4 bases from V and 3 bases from J, the junction contained 2 bases not matched to a gene. CDR1 and CDR2 from the germline V gene are SGHNT and YYREEE (reference sequence). The CDR3 contains 15 residues. The CDR3 sequence: CASSRGQGDTGELFF. Written as DNA, the CDR3 is TGTGCCAGCAGCCGGGGACAGGGGGACACCGGGGAGCTGTTTTTT. Supplemented by reference TRBV5-4 and TRBJ2-2, the full variable domain reads ETGVTQSPTHLIKTRGQQVTLRCSSQSGHNTVSWYQQALGQGPQFIFQYYREEENGRGNFPPRFSGLQFPNYSSELNVNALELDDSALYLCASSRGQGDTGELFFGEGSRLTVL.

The genes are TRBV6-5 and TRBJ1-1; D is ambiguous. Germline V gene lookup returns CDR1 MNHEY and CDR2 SVGAGI. The CDR3 runs 14 residues. V was cut by 1 base and J by 2 bases, with 8 bases left in between. The CDR3 nucleotides are TGTGCCAGCAGTTACTATCAAGACAACACTGAAGCTTTCTTT. It is translated as CASSYYQDNTEAFF.

This clonotype was recorded many times. V is TRBV14 and J is TRBJ1-1; D gene ambiguous. Germline CDR1 is SGHDN and CDR2 is FVKESK. This CDR3 has 13 residues. V shed 4 bases and J shed 3 bases, with 9 bases lying between them. For the CDR3, the DNA is TGTGCCAGCAGCCGATGGGAATACACTGAAGCTTTCTTT. It translates to CASSRWEYTEAFF.

This clonotype has only a few counts. The chain carries TRBV2 and TRBJ2-2, with D possibly being TRBD1 (6 bases). This CDR3 spans 16 amino acids. Germline CDR1 and CDR2: SNHLY and FYNNEI. The V end lost 3 bases, the J end lost 4 bases, and 15 bases lay between the germline ends. DNA for the CDR3: TGTGCCAGCAGTGATCCCGGGACACCGGGCACCGGGGAGCTGTTTTTT. This encodes CASSDPGTPGTGELFF.

This clonotype was observed many times. The CDR3 spells CASRPGGALQETQYF. DNA of the CDR3: TGCGCCAGCAGACCAGGGGGGGCCCTACAAGAGACCCAGTACTTC. This chain links TRBV5-1 with TRBJ2-5, with D perhaps matching TRBD1 or TRBD2 (7 bases each). The germline V and J ends were trimmed by 5 bases and 2 bases, with 16 bases remaining between them. CDR1 is SGHRS, CDR2 YFSETQ, per germline. This CDR3 spans 15 amino acids.

This clonotype was detected many times. V is TRBV7-2 and J is TRBJ2-7; possible D gene TRBD1, 5 bases. This CDR3 has 13 residues. Germline CDR1 reads SGHTA; CDR2 reads FQGNSA. Trimming took off 2 bases at V and 4 bases at J, with 9 bases between the two ends. The CDR3 DNA reads TGTGCCAGCAGCTTAAGCAGGGTTTACGAGCAGTACTTC. It specifies CASSLSRVYEQYF. Looking up the rest from reference TRBV7-2 and TRBJ2-7 gives the full variable domain: GAGVSQSPSNKVTEKGKDVELRCDPISGHTALYWYRQSLGQGLEFLIYFQGNSAPDKSGLPSDRFSAERTGGSVSTLTIQRTQQEDSAVYLCASSLSRVYEQYFGPGTRLTVT.